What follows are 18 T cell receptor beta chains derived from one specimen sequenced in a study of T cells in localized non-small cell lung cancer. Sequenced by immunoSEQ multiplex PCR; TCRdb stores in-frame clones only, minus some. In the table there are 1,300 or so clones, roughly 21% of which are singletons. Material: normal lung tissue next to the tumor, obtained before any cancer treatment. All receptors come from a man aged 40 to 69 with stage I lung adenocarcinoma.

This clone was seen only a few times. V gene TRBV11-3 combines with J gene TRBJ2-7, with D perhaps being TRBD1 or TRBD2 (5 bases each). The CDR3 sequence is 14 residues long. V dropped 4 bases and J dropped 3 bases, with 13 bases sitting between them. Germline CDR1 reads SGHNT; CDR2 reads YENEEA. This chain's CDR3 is CASSSAGSGYEQYF. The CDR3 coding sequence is TGTGCCAGCAGCTCGGCAGGGAGCGGCTACGAGCAGTACTTC.

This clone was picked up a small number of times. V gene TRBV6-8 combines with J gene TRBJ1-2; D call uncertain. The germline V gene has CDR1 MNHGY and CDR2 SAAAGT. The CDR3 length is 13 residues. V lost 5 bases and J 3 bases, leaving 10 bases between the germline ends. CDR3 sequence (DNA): TGTGCCAGCAGTACCCTTCAGCACTATGGCTACACCTTC. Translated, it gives CASSTLQHYGYTF.

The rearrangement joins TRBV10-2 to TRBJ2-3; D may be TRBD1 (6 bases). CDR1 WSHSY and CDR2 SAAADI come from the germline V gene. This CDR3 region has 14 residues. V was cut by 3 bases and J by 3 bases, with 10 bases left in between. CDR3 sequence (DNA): TGCGCCAGCAGTGATACCAGGGGAACAGATACGCAGTATTTT. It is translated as CASSDTRGTDTQYF.

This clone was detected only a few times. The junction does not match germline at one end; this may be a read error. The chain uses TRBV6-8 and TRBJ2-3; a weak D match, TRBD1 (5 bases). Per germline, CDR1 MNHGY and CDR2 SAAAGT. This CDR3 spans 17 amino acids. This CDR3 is CAISGDPTGVSTDTQYF. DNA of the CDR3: TGTGCCATCAGTGGCGACCCTACAGGTGTGAGCACAGATACGCAGTATTTT.

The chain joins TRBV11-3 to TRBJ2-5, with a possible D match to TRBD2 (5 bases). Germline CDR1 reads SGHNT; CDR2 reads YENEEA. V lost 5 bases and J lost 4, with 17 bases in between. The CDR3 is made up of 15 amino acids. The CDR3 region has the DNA TGTGCCAGCAGCGGCCAACTAGACCTCCTAGAGACCCAGTACTTC. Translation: CASSGQLDLLETQYF.

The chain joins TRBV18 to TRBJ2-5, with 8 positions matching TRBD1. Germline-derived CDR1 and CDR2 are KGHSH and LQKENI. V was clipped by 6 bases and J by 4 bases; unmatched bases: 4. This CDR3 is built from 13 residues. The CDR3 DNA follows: TGTGCCAGCTCGCTCACAGGGGGAGAGACCCAGTACTTC. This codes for CASSLTGGETQYF.

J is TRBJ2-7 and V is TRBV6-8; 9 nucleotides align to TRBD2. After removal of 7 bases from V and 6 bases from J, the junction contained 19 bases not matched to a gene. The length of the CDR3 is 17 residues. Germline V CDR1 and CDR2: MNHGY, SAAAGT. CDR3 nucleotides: TGTGCCAGCAACAAAGGCCCCCGGCTAGCGGGAAGCCCCGAGCAGTACTTC. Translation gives CASNKGPRLAGSPEQYF.

For the CDR3, the DNA is TGTGCCAGCAGCCCTCCCGGGACAGTCACAGATACGCAGTATTTT. This sequence encodes CASSPPGTVTDTQYF. V usage is TRBV14 and J usage is TRBJ2-3, with TRBD1 identical over 7 bases. The length of the CDR3 is 15 residues. The V and J ends lost 4 bases and 2 bases, in that order; junction bases with no gene match: 6. Germline V CDR1 and CDR2: SGHDN, FVKESK. Full variable domain (missing parts from reference TRBV14 and TRBJ2-3): EAGVTQFPSHSVIEKGQTVTLRCDPISGHDNLYWYRRVMGKEIKFLLHFVKESKQDESGMPNNRFLAERTGGTYSTLKVQPAELEDSGVYFCASSPPGTVTDTQYFGPGTRLTVL.

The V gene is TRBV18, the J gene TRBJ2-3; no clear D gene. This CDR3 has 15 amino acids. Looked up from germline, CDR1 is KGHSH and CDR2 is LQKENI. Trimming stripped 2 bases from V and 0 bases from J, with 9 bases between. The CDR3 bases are TGTGCCAGCTCACCAAGTAGTCCTAGCACAGATACGCAGTATTTT. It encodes CASSPSSPSTDTQYF.

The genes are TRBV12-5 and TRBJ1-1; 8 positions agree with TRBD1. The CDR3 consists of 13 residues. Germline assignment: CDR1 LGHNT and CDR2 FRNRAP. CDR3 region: CASTLDRDTEAFF. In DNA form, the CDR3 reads TGTGCCAGCACCTTGGACAGGGACACTGAAGCTTTCTTT.

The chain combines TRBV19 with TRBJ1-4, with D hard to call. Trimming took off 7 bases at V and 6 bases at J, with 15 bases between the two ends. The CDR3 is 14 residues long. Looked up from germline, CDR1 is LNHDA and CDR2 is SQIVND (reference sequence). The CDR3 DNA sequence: TGTGCCAGTAACTCGAGAGGCGCGCATGAAAAACTGTTTTTT. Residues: CASNSRGAHEKLFF.

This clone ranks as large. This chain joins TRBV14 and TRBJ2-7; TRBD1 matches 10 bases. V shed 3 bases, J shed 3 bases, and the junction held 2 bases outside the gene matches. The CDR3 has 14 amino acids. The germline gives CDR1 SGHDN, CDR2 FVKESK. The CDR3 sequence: CASSQGQGIYEQYF. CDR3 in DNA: TGTGCCAGCAGCCAGGGACAGGGGATCTACGAGCAGTACTTC.

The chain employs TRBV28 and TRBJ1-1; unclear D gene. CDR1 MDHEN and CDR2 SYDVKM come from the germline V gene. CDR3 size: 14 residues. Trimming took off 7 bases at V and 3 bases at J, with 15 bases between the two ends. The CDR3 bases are TGTGCCAGCACCCTTACTATCGAGTACACTGAAGCTTTCTTT. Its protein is CASTLTIEYTEAFF.

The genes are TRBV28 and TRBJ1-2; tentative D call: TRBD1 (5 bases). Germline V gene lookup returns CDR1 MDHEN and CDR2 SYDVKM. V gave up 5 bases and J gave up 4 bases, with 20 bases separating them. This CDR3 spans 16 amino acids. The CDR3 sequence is CASSPPDGWGPYGYTF. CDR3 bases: TGTGCCAGCAGTCCTCCCGACGGATGGGGCCCCTATGGCTACACCTTC.

DNA of the CDR3: TGTGCCAGCAGCAAACAGGCCGGGACGTCGAACACTGAAGCTTTCTTT. It yields the protein CASSKQAGTSNTEAFF. This chain connects TRBV11-3 to TRBJ1-1; possible D gene TRBD1, 5 bases. The germline V gene has CDR1 SGHNT and CDR2 YENEEA. CDR3 size: 16 residues. V was pared by 5 bases and J by 1 base, with 17 bases between.

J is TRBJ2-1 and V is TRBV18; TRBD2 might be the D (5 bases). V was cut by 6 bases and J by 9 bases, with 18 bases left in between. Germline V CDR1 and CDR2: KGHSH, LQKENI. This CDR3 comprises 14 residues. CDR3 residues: CASSTRREGSEQFF. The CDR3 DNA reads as TGTGCCAGCTCCACACGCCGAGAAGGGAGTGAGCAGTTCTTC.

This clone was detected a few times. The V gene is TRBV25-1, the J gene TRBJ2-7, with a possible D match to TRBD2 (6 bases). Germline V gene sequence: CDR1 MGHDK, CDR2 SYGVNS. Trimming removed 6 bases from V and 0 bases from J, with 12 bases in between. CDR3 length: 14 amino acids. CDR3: CASSWDGSSYEQYF. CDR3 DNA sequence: TGTGCCAGCAGCTGGGACGGGAGCTCCTACGAGCAGTACTTC.

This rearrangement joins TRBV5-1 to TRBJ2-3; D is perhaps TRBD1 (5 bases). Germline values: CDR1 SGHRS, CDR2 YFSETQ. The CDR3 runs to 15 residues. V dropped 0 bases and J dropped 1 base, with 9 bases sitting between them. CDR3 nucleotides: TGCGCCAGCAGCTTGGAGGGGCAGGGCACAGATACGCAGTATTTT. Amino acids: CASSLEGQGTDTQYF.